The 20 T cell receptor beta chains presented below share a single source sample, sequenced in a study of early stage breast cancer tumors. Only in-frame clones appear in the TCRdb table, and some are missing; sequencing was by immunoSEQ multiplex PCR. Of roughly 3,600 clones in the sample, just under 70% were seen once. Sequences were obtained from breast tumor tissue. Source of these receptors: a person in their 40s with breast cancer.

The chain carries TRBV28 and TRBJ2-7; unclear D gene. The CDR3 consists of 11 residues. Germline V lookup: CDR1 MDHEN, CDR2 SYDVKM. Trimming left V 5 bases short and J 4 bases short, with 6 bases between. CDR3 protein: CASSQYYEQYF. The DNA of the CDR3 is TGTGCCAGCAGTCAATATTACGAGCAGTACTTC.

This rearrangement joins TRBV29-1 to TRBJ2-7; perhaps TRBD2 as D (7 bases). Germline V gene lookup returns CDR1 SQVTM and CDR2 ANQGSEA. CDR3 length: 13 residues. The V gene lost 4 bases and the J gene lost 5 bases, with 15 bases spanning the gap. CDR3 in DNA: TGCAGCGTTGTGGGGGGGGCAGAAAACGAGCAGTACTTC. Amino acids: CSVVGGAENEQYF.

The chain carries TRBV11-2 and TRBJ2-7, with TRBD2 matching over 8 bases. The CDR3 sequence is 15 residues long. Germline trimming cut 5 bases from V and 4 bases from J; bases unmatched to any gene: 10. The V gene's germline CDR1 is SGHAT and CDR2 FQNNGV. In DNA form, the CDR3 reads TGTGCCAGCAGCCAAAAGGGACTAGACGAATACGAGCAGTACTTC. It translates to CASSQKGLDEYEQYF.

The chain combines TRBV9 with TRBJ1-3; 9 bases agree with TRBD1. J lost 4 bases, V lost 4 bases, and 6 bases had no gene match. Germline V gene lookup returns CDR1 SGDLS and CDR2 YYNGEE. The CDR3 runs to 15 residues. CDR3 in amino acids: CASSLNRGHGNTIYF. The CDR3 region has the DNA TGTGCCAGCAGCTTAAACAGGGGGCACGGAAACACCATATATTTT.

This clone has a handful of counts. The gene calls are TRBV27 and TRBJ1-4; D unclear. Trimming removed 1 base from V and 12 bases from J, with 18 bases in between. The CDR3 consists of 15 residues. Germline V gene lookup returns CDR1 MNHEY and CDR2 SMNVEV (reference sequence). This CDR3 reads CASSLFYSLGNQLFF. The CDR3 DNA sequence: TGTGCCAGCAGTTTATTTTATTCGTTGGGAAATCAACTGTTTTTT.

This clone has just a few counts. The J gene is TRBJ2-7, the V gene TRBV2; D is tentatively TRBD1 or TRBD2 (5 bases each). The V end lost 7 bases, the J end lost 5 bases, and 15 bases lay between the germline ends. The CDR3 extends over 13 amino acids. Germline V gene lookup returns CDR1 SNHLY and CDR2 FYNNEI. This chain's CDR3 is CASTLGPNNEQYF. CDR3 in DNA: TGTGCCAGCACCCTGGGACCCAATAACGAGCAGTACTTC.

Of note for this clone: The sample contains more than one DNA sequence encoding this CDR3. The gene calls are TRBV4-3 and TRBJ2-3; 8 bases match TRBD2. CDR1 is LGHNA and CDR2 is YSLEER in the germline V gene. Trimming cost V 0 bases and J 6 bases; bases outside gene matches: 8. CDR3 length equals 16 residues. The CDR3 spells CASSQDLREGRDTQYF. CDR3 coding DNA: TGCGCCAGCAGCCAAGATTTACGGGAGGGGAGGGATACGCAGTATTTT.

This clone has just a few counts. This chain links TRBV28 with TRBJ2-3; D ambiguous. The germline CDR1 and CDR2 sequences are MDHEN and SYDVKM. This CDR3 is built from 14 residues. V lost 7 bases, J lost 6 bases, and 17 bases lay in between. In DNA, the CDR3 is TGTGCCAGCAATTATAGGACCGCGGCGGATACGCAGTATTTT. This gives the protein CASNYRTAADTQYF.

The CDR3 reads CASSLVDEAFF. In nucleotides, the CDR3 is TGTGCCAGCAGCTTAGTTGATGAAGCTTTCTTT. The chain is built from TRBV13 and TRBJ1-1; D gene unclear. This CDR3 has 11 residues. V shed 1 base and J shed 7 bases, with 4 bases lying between them. Germline-derived CDR1 and CDR2 are PRHDT and FYEKMQ (reference sequence).

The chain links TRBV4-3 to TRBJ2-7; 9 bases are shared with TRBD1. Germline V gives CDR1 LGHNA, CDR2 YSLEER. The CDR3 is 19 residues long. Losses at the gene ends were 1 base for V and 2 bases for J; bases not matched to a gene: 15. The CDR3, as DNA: TGCGCCAGCAGCCAAGTTACGGTGAGAACCGGGACAGGGCCCTACGAGCAGTACTTC. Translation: CASSQVTVRTGTGPYEQYF.

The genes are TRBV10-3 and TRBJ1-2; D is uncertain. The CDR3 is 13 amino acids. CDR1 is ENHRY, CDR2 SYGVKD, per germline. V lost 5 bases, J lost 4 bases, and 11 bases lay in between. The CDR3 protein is CAISQDPPYGYTF. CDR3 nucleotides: TGTGCCATCAGTCAGGATCCCCCCTATGGCTACACCTTC.

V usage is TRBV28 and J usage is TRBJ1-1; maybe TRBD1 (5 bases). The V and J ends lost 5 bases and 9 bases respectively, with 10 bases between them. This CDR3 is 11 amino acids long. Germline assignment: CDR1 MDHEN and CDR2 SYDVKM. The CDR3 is CASSGQGKAFF. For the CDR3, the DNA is TGTGCCAGCAGTGGGCAGGGAAAAGCTTTCTTT.

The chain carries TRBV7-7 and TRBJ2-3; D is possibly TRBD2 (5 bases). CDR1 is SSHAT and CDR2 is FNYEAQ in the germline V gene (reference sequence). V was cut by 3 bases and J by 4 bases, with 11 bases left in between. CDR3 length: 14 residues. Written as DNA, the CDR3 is TGTGCCAGCAGCTTTTCGGACTTAGCAGATACGCAGTATTTT. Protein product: CASSFSDLADTQYF.

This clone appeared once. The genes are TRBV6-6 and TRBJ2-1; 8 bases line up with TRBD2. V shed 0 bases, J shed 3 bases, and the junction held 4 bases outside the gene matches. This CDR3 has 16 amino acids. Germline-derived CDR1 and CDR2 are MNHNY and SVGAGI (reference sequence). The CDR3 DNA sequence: TGTGCCAGCAGTTACTCGAGCGGGAGCAACTACAATGAGCAGTTCTTC. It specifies CASSYSSGSNYNEQFF.

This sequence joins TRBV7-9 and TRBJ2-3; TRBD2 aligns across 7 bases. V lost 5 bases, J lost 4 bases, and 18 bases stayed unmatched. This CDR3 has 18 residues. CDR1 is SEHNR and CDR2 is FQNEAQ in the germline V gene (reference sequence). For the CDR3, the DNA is TGTGCCAGCAGCCCCGCCTTGCGACTAGCTTCGAGAGCAGATACGCAGTATTTT. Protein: CASSPALRLASRADTQYF.

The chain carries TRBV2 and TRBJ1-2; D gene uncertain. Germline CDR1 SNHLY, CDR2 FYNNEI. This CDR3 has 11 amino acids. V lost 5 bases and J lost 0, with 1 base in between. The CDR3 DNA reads TGTGCCAGCAGTCCTAACTATGGCTACACCTTC. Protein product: CASSPNYGYTF.

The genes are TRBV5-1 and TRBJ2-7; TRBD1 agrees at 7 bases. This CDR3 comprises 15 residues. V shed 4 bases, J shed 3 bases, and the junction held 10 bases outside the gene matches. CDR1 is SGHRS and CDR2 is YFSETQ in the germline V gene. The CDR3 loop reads CASSISTGDSYEQYF. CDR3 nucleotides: TGCGCCAGCAGCATCAGTACCGGGGACAGCTACGAGCAGTACTTC.

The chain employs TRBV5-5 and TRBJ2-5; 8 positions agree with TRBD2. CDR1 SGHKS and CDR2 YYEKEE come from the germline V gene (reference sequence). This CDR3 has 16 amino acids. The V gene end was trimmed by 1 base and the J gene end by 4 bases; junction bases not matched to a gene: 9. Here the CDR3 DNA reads TGTGCCAGCAGCTTGCAGGTCGGGAGGGCCAGAGAGACCCAGTACTTC. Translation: CASSLQVGRARETQYF.

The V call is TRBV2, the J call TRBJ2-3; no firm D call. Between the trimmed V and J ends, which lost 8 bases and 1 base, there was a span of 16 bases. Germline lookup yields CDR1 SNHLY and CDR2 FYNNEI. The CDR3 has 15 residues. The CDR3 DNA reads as TGTGCCAGCTCAGTGGGCGGTCTTCGCACAGATACGCAGTATTTT. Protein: CASSVGGLRTDTQYF.

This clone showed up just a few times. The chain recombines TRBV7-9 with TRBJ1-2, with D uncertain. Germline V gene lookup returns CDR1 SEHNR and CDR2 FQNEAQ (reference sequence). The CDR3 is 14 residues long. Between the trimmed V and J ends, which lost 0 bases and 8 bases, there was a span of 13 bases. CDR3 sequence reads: CASSLAETRVGYTF. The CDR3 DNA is TGTGCCAGCAGCTTAGCGGAGACCCGCGTGGGCTACACCTTC.